The clone carrying this TCR beta chain was counted ten times or more. The entry originates in a study of molecular identifiers for immune sequencing clone quantification. Previously described methods and listed TCR primers were employed for the bulk TCR libraries. TCRdb ran MiXCR on the PCR reads and lists one entry per CDR3 protein. The sample lists hundreds of thousands of distinct CDR3 sequences; just under 20% were seen once. The CDR3 has 14 amino acids. CDR1 and CDR2 (germline): SGHVS, FNYEAQ. V was shortened by 2 bases and J by 4 bases, with 12 bases between the two germline ends. Each library that profiled naive CD8 cells came from around 20,000 to 1,000,000 sorted cells with 10%, 30% or 50% RNA. As CD8+CD4-CCR7+CD45RA+ cells, naive CD8 T cells were sorted.

The source of this sequence is a human donor in good health. Some libraries in this study had Jurkat cell RNA spiked in. The chain uses TRBV7-6 and TRBJ2-7, with a possible D match to TRBD1 (5 bases). Sequencing was carried out using naive CD8+ T cells from blood, with Jurkat cell RNA spiked in. Specified subset: FACS-sorted CD8+CD4-CCR7+CD45RA+ naive T cells. CDR3 DNA: TGTGCCAGCAGCTTATCCGGCACAGGATACGAGCAGTACTTC. Translation gives CASSLSGTGYEQYF.